This T cell receptor (beta chain) was sequenced for a study of blood T cell repertoires in COVID-19. In the study overall: The study drew acute and convalescent COVID-19 samples from the United States, Italy and Spain. T cells, B-cell-depleted T cells, or PBMCs provided the cDNA or gDNA that served as material.

The germline gives CDR1 MNHEY, CDR2 SMNVEV (reference sequence). V lost 1 base and J 7 bases, leaving 20 bases between the germline ends. The CDR3 consists of 17 residues. Authors' data handling: Reference gene primer amplification in the assay estimated nucleated cell counts. Assay: immunoSEQ multiplex PCR; the TCRdb copy retains only in-frame clones and omits some. Clonal size and the V and J genes are those of that table, whereas D and trimming came from the DNA. The sample includes roughly 260,000 clones, less than 90% of them seen just once. The chain uses TRBV27 and TRBJ2-1; the D gene is possibly TRBD1 (6 bases). Sequencing was carried out using peripheral blood. The TCR sequence derives from a man aged 55 to 69 who had recovered from COVID-19. CDR3 sequence reads: CASSLLRTGIGLNEQFF. CDR3 nucleotide sequence: TGTGCCAGCAGTTTATTGAGAACAGGGATTGGGTTGAATGAGCAGTTCTTC.